This T cell receptor (beta chain) emerged from a study of T cells after yellow fever vaccination (dated 2019 in TCRdb). Notes on the research overall: The SMART-Seq v4 Ultra Low Input RNA kit was used to prepare libraries from fractions with low cell numbers. Bulk TCR alpha and beta repertoires were sequenced longitudinally to track T-cell clones before and after primary and booster YFV17D yellow fever vaccination. Two healthy male donors made up the cohort, one aged 18 to 30 years and the other aged 30 to 39 years. Blood was drawn at multiple timepoints before and after primary and secondary immunization, with bulk PBMC replicates and cell subsets isolated. What the research found in general, with its limitations: Because only a couple of donors were included in the study, the extent to which the findings can be generalized is limited. Most clones expanded after primary vaccination were re-detected after the booster (around 96% of CD4 and about nine tenths of CD8), suggesting broad memory maintenance. The secondary T-cell response was found to be weaker but faster than the primary response, with a peak reached on day 5 rather than on day 15. A small share of clonotypes was detected in both CD4 and CD8 compartments, with the overlap likely arising from convergent recombination. Computational filtering was required because FACS-sorted repertoires could contain abundant contaminating clonotypes from the bulk population.

Data came from an Illumina NovaSeq 6000. TCR cDNA was synthesized by 5'RACE template switching, through which a universal primer site and unique molecular identifiers were introduced. Priming for cDNA synthesis came from both the TCR alpha and TCR beta constant segments. Library amplification used two PCR steps, and the second PCR step added sample barcodes and sequencing adapters. Sequencing of libraries was performed on Illumina HiSeq 2500 (2x100 bp) or NovaSeq (2x150 bp). Turning to the authors' computational methods: MIGEC handled demultiplexing of reads and collapsing into UMI consensus sequences, while MiXCR performed V(D)J alignment. Clonotypes responding to the vaccine were identified with edgeR on replicate PBMC samples, with the criteria of FDR below 0.01 and a log2 fold change above 5 up to day 15. Bulk clonotypes were assigned CD4 or CD8 identity according to which sequenced CD4 or CD8 repertoire held them at higher abundance. TCRdb passed the public sequencing reads through fastp at Q25 and MiXCR, retaining productive beta sequences. Entries are consolidated by CDR3 protein sequence, retaining the most common genes and DNA. TCRdb, not the authors, supplied the V and J calls. The sample contains hundreds of thousands of distinct CDR3 sequences, around 13% of them found a single time. The ten largest clones represent about 3% of the sample.

The sample's treatment or condition, from its label and the paper: live attenuated yellow fever vaccine strain. A standard Ficoll-Paque protocol was used to isolate PBMCs from peripheral blood. CD4 and CD8 T-cell fractions were isolated with Dynabeads CD4 and CD8 positive selection kits. TriZol was used to extract RNA from bulk PBMCs, from CD4 and CD8 fractions, and from dextramer-positive and dextramer-negative fractions. A remark on this clonotype: Its antigen remains undetermined. No base quality values were provided; no much bigger clone lies one nucleotide off.

The junction carries 14 bases between V and J, which are trimmed by 4 bases and 5 bases respectively. The CDR3 contains 14 residues, cysteine and phenylalanine counted. The kept DNA is CDR3 alone, 42 bases in frame from the first base. CDR1 is given as MGHDK and CDR2 as SYGVNS, both from the germline V gene. The sample in question was CD4+ T cells sorted from PBMCs, obtained 15 days after the yellow fever booster vaccination. This clonotype was obtained from a man in his late teens or twenties who received the YFV17D yellow fever vaccine. The chain links TRBV25-1 with TRBJ1-1, with no reliable assignment of the D segment. The nucleotides are TGTGCCAGCAGTGTCTCCGGCCCGGGGACTGAAGCTTTCTTT. This yields the protein CASSVSGPGTEAFF.